The 32 T cell receptor beta chains reported below all come from one sample, sequenced in a study of identical twins. TCRdb used MiXCR to reprocess the 5' RACE reads, holding one entry per CDR3 protein. The sample has about 150,000 distinct CDR3 sequences, around 3.5% seen once; the top ten hold around 8%. The sequenced sample was memory T cells sorted from blood. The receptors were gathered from a man aged 18 to 35 in good health.

The chain has TRBV7-9 and TRBJ2-7; D is unresolved. The ends were cut back, 3 bases at V and 7 bases at J, with 16 bases in the middle. This CDR3 has 14 amino acids. Per the germline V gene, CDR1 is SEHNR and CDR2 is FQNEAQ (reference sequence). CDR3 loop: CASSLGDVGSEQYF. For the CDR3, the DNA is TGTGCCAGCAGCTTGGGCGATGTGGGGTCTGAGCAGTACTTC.

This clonotype has a count of ten or more. The V and J genes are TRBV6-1 and TRBJ2-7, with D perhaps being TRBD1 or TRBD2 (6 bases each). CDR1 and CDR2 from the germline V gene are MNHNS and SASEGT. V gave up 6 bases and J gave up 0 bases, with 18 bases separating them. The CDR3 totals 16 residues. CDR3 in amino acids: CASRGRGHRSSYEQYV. The CDR3 DNA is TGTGCCAGCAGGGGCCGGGGGCATAGGAGCTCCTACGAGCAGTACGTC.

There are many counts of this clonotype. This chain joins TRBV4-3 and TRBJ1-2, with TRBD1 matching over 7 bases. V gave up 0 bases and J gave up 1 base; unmatched junction bases: 11. The CDR3 totals 18 residues. Germline CDR1 and CDR2: LGHNA and YSLEER. The CDR3 spells CASSQELPGQNFNYGYTF. As DNA, the CDR3 is TGCGCCAGCAGCCAAGAACTCCCGGGACAGAATTTTAACTATGGCTACACCTTC.

At least ten counts were recorded for this clonotype. The V and J genes are TRBV14 and TRBJ2-1, with 9 bases lining up with TRBD2. J was trimmed by 7 bases and V by 0 bases; bases with no gene match: 10. This CDR3 region has 17 residues. Germline CDR1 and CDR2: SGHDN and FVKESK. CDR3 amino acids: CASSQERGLAGYNEQFF. CDR3 DNA: TGTGCCAGCAGCCAAGAAAGGGGGCTAGCGGGATATAATGAGCAGTTCTTC.

Ten or more counts support this clonotype. The chain uses TRBV4-3 and TRBJ1-2; a weak D match, TRBD1 (5 bases). Germline CDR1 reads LGHNA; CDR2 reads YSLEER. The CDR3 has 15 amino acids. V was cut by 0 bases and J by 4 bases, with 12 bases left in between. CDR3 bases: TGCGCCAGCAGCCAAGATGGGGCTTCGGTCTATGGCTACACCTTC. Translated: CASSQDGASVYGYTF.

This clonotype has at least ten counts. This rearrangement joins TRBV20-1 to TRBJ1-2; 7 bases map to TRBD1. The CDR3 contains 13 residues. With 4 bases clipped from V and 4 bases from J, the junction kept 6 bases outside the gene matches. Germline CDR1 and CDR2: DFQATT and SNEGSKA (reference sequence). The CDR3 is CSANRGQIYGYTF. In nucleotides, the CDR3 is TGCAGTGCTAATAGGGGGCAAATCTATGGCTACACCTTC.

This clonotype has ten or more counts. The chain couples TRBV5-4 to TRBJ1-2; 7 bases agree with TRBD1. Germline CDR1 is SGHNT and CDR2 is YYREEE (reference sequence). This CDR3 contains 15 residues. The V gene end was trimmed by 3 bases and the J gene end by 3 bases; junction bases not matched to a gene: 8. CDR3 nucleotides: TGTGCCAGCAGCTCCAGAGCCAGGGGGGACTATGGCTACACCTTC. Translation: CASSSRARGDYGYTF.

This clonotype came up many times. The rearrangement joins TRBV29-1 to TRBJ2-3, with D perhaps matching TRBD2 (6 bases). Deletions cut 3 bases from V and 2 bases from J, with 9 bases between. CDR1 and CDR2 from the germline V gene are SQVTM and ANQGSEA. The CDR3 spans 13 residues. For the CDR3, the DNA is TGCAGCGTTGACGGGAGTAACACAGATACGCAGTATTTT. It yields the protein CSVDGSNTDTQYF.

This clonotype was seen ten or more times. J is TRBJ2-1 and V is TRBV5-1, with 8 bases matching TRBD2. Germline assignment: CDR1 SGHRS and CDR2 YFSETQ. The trim removed 7 bases at V and 6 bases at J, leaving 12 bases unmatched. There are 15 residues in the CDR3. The CDR3 protein is CASARGTSIVNEQFF. CDR3 DNA: TGCGCCAGCGCTCGTGGGACTAGTATTGTCAATGAGCAGTTCTTC.

This clonotype was recorded at least ten times. This chain joins TRBV20-1 and TRBJ1-1; no clear D. The CDR3 is 12 amino acids. V was trimmed by 5 bases and J by 1 base, leaving 8 bases between them. Germline V gene lookup returns CDR1 DFQATT and CDR2 SNEGSKA (reference sequence). The CDR3 DNA is TGCAGTGCTGACCGGGAGAACACTGAAGCTTTCTTT. Translated: CSADRENTEAFF.

To note about this clonotype: This sequence may be a read error, since a much larger clone differs from it by one base. The chain couples TRBV7-9 to TRBJ2-7; TRBD1 aligns across 7 bases. Germline lookup yields CDR1 SEHNR and CDR2 FQNEAQ (reference sequence). The CDR3 extends over 13 amino acids. V was clipped by 6 bases and J by 1 base; unmatched bases: 3. The CDR3: CASSKGASYEQYF. As DNA, the CDR3 is TGTGCCAGCAGTAAGGGGGCATCCTACGAGCAGTACTTC.

This clonotype was counted many times. V usage is TRBV20-1 and J usage is TRBJ1-5, with TRBD1 matching over 7 bases. CDR1 and CDR2 (germline): DFQATT, SNEGSKA (reference sequence). V trimming: 5 bases; J trimming: 3 bases; junction bases outside the gene matches: 10. This CDR3 is built from 15 residues. The CDR3 bases are TGCAGTGCTGTAAATCCGGGACAGCTCAATCAGCCCCAGCATTTT. Its translation is CSAVNPGQLNQPQHF.

This clonotype was detected many times. This chain uses TRBV6-1 with TRBJ2-3; D ambiguous. The V gene's germline CDR1 is MNHNS and CDR2 SASEGT. This CDR3 spans 14 amino acids. V lost 5 bases, J lost 4 bases, and 13 bases lay in between. The CDR3 DNA reads TGTGCCAGCAGTCCCCTCTTAGGGTCAGATACGCAGTATTTT. It yields the protein CASSPLLGSDTQYF.

This clonotype was counted between two and nine times. V gene TRBV12-3 or TRBV12-4 combines with J gene TRBJ1-5; D perhaps matches TRBD1 (5 bases). The ends were cut back, 7 bases at V and 4 bases at J, with 17 bases in the middle. This CDR3 region has 15 residues. For the CDR3, the DNA is TGTGCCAGCACCCCTGGGGGGGGAGGAAATCAGCCCCAGCATTTT. Its protein is CASTPGGGGNQPQHF.

This clonotype was seen ten or more times. The rearrangement uses TRBV20-1 and TRBJ1-5; D gene uncertain. From germline, CDR1 is DFQATT and CDR2 SNEGSKA (reference sequence). CDR3 size: 13 residues. Trimming pared 5 bases from V and 7 bases from J, leaving 15 bases between. The CDR3 bases are TGCAGTGCTTATACGGCGGGTGCCCAGCCCCAGCATTTT. Its translation: CSAYTAGAQPQHF.

This clonotype was picked up many times. J is TRBJ1-3 and V is TRBV27; tentative D call: TRBD1 (6 bases). The CDR3 covers 13 residues. With 7 bases removed from V and 0 bases from J, the gap between germline ends came to 7 bases. CDR1 is MNHEY and CDR2 is SMNVEV in the germline V gene (reference sequence). CDR3 coding DNA: TGTGCCAGCATGGACAGCTCTGGAAACACCATATATTTT. This translates into CASMDSSGNTIYF.

This clonotype has just a few counts. This chain connects TRBV5-6 to TRBJ2-3; D is undetermined. The CDR3 is 13 residues long. The germline CDR1 and CDR2 sequences are SGHDT and YYEEEE. With 2 bases removed from V and 5 bases from J, the gap between germline ends came to 9 bases. The CDR3 DNA sequence: TGTGCCAGCAGCTTAAACCTGGGAGATACGCAGTATTTT. This encodes CASSLNLGDTQYF.

At least ten counts were recorded for this clonotype. The chain has TRBV19 and TRBJ1-1, with 9 bases identical to TRBD1. Germline lookup yields CDR1 LNHDA and CDR2 SQIVND (reference sequence). V lost 3 bases, J lost 5 bases, and 10 bases stayed unmatched. The CDR3 is 16 amino acids. The CDR3 protein is CASSMGQGGLPTEAFF. DNA for the CDR3: TGTGCCAGTAGTATGGGACAGGGAGGGTTGCCGACTGAAGCTTTCTTT. Drawing the rest from reference TRBV19 and TRBJ1-1, the complete variable domain is DGGITQSPKYLFRKEGQNVTLSCEQNLNHDAMYWYRQDPGQGLRLIYYSQIVNDFQKGDIAEGYSVSREKKESFPLTVTSAQKNPTAFYLCASSMGQGGLPTEAFFGQGTRLTVV.

This clonotype was seen repeatedly, ten times or more. The rearrangement links TRBV6-5 to TRBJ2-3; TRBD1 is a possible D gene (6 bases). Germline V gives CDR1 MNHEY, CDR2 SVGAGI. The CDR3 is made up of 15 amino acids. Trimming cost V 2 bases and J 2 bases, with 11 bases left between them. CDR3 loop: CASSYTGSSTDTQYF. The CDR3 bases are TGTGCCAGCAGTTACACAGGGAGTTCCACAGATACGCAGTATTTT.

Remarks on this clonotype: With a much larger clone just one base away, this may be a read error. V and J are TRBV20-1 and TRBJ1-4, with 7 bases aligning to TRBD1. This CDR3 contains 13 residues. Germline V lookup: CDR1 DFQATT, CDR2 SNEGSKA (reference sequence). The V and J ends lost 3 bases and 6 bases, in that order; junction bases with no gene match: 4. CDR3 loop: CSARSTGYEKLFF. The CDR3, as DNA: TGCAGTGCTAGGTCGACAGGGTATGAAAAACTGTTTTTT.

This clonotype occurred many times. The chain combines TRBV7-6 with TRBJ2-5; 9 bases match TRBD2. The germline CDR1 and CDR2 sequences are SGHVS and FNYEAQ. After removal of 5 bases from V and 4 bases from J, the junction contained 8 bases not matched to a gene. There are 15 residues in the CDR3. The CDR3 reads CASSMTSGTSETQYF. CDR3 nucleotides: TGTGCCAGCAGCATGACTAGCGGCACTTCAGAGACCCAGTACTTC. The full variable domain, its missing parts supplied by reference TRBV7-6 and TRBJ2-5, is GAGVSQSPRYKVTKRGQDVALRCDPISGHVSLYWYRQALGQGPEFLTYFNYEAQQDKSGLPNDRFSAERPEGSISTLTIQRTEQRDSAMYRCASSMTSGTSETQYFGPGTRLLVL.

This clonotype was picked up many times. For the CDR3, the DNA is TGCGCCAGCAGCTCGAGACCCCAGCTAGCGGGAGTTGTTGAGACCCAGTACTTC. The encoded protein is CASSSRPQLAGVVETQYF. The chain is built from TRBV5-1 and TRBJ2-5; 10 bases agree with TRBD2. The CDR3 has 18 residues. V lost 3 bases to trimming and J lost 5 bases; unmatched junction nucleotides: 16. From germline, CDR1 is SGHRS and CDR2 YFSETQ.

This clonotype was detected ten times or more. The chain links TRBV11-1 to TRBJ2-2, with D possibly being TRBD1 (6 bases). There are 19 residues in the CDR3. Germline CDR1 is SGHAT and CDR2 is FQDESV (reference sequence). V was cut by 7 bases and J by 1 base, with 25 bases left in between. CDR3 sequence (DNA): TGTGCCAGCAAAGTGACGATGCGGCAGGGGCCCGGGAACACCGGGGAGCTGTTTTTT. It translates to CASKVTMRQGPGNTGELFF.

Many counts were recorded for this clonotype. This chain uses TRBV7-9 with TRBJ2-1; possibly TRBD1 for D (5 bases). This CDR3 comprises 13 residues. From germline, CDR1 is SEHNR and CDR2 FQNEAQ (reference sequence). Trimming left V 6 bases short and J 4 bases short, with 10 bases between. This CDR3 reads CASSSRVYNEQFF. The CDR3 nucleotides are TGTGCCAGCAGTTCCAGGGTTTACAATGAGCAGTTCTTC. The complete variable domain, with remaining parts taken from reference TRBV7-9 and TRBJ2-1, reads DTGVSQNPRHKITKRGQNVTFRCDPISEHNRLYWYRQTLGQGPEFLTYFQNEAQLEKSRLLSDRFSAERPKGSFSTLEIQRTEQGDSAMYLCASSSRVYNEQFFGPGTRLTVL.

This clonotype has at least ten counts. V gene TRBV19 combines with J gene TRBJ1-5; a weak D match, TRBD1 (6 bases). CDR1 is LNHDA, CDR2 SQIVND, per germline (reference sequence). V gave up 8 bases and J gave up 1 base, with 15 bases separating them. The CDR3 is 15 residues long. The CDR3 protein is CASLGGRGSNQPQHF. CDR3 coding DNA: TGTGCCAGTCTTGGGGGCAGGGGAAGCAATCAGCCCCAGCATTTT. The entire variable domain, with the rest obtained from reference TRBV19 and TRBJ1-5, is as follows: DGGITQSPKYLFRKEGQNVTLSCEQNLNHDAMYWYRQDPGQGLRLIYYSQIVNDFQKGDIAEGYSVSREKKESFPLTVTSAQKNPTAFYLCASLGGRGSNQPQHFGDGTRLSIL.

The CDR3 nucleotides are TGCGCCAGCAGGGACTATATGAACACCGGGGAGCTGTTTTTT. It codes for CASRDYMNTGELFF. The chain recombines TRBV10-2 with TRBJ2-2; weak D call: TRBD2 (6 bases). Trimming took off 6 bases at V and 1 base at J, with 9 bases between the two ends. The CDR3 runs to 14 residues. Germline CDR1 reads WSHSY; CDR2 reads SAAADI.

This clonotype appeared many times. The chain links TRBV3-1 to TRBJ2-1, with 8 bases aligning to TRBD1. This CDR3 has 12 amino acids. V shed 8 bases and J 7 bases; nucleotides not matched to a gene: 4. CDR1 is LGHDT and CDR2 is YNNKEL in the germline V gene (reference sequence). CDR3: CASGQGWNEQFF. In DNA form, the CDR3 reads TGTGCCAGCGGACAGGGCTGGAATGAGCAGTTCTTC.

At least ten counts were recorded for this clonotype. The chain joins TRBV20-1 to TRBJ2-3; 9 bases are shared with TRBD2. Germline V gives CDR1 DFQATT, CDR2 SNEGSKA (reference sequence). The CDR3 contains 19 residues. With V trimmed by 1 base and J by 2 bases, 16 bases remained unmatched. CDR3 loop: CSARGGALSGGTYTDTQYF. CDR3 in DNA: TGCAGTGCTAGAGGGGGGGCCCTGAGCGGGGGGACATACACAGATACGCAGTATTTT.

This clonotype was counted a few times. The V and J genes are TRBV12-3 or TRBV12-4 and TRBJ2-5, with D hard to call. The V end lost 3 bases, the J end lost 2 bases, and 16 bases lay between the germline ends. The CDR3 runs to 16 residues. The CDR3 sequence is CASSFAGAKGQETQYF. The CDR3 DNA reads TGTGCCAGCAGTTTCGCCGGAGCCAAAGGGCAAGAGACCCAGTACTTC.

This clonotype was picked up many times. This chain uses TRBV20-1 with TRBJ2-4; perhaps D is TRBD1 or TRBD2 (5 bases each). The CDR3 totals 14 residues. Trimming removed 6 bases at V and 1 base at J, with 13 bases between. Germline CDR1 and CDR2: DFQATT and SNEGSKA (reference sequence). Here the CDR3 DNA reads TGCAGTGCGGGGGATCGAGGGGCCAAAAACATTCAGTACTTC. Its protein product is CSAGDRGAKNIQYF.

This clonotype was observed at least ten times. This rearrangement joins TRBV7-9 to TRBJ1-1; D is uncertain. This CDR3 region has 15 residues. The germline V and J ends were trimmed by 6 bases and 4 bases, with 18 bases remaining between them. Germline CDR1 is SEHNR and CDR2 is FQNEAQ (reference sequence). The CDR3 DNA follows: TGTGCCAGCAGGCCTCCCCCTAGGCTGGGCACTGAAGCTTTCTTT. Amino acid sequence: CASRPPPRLGTEAFF.

There are many counts of this clonotype. The V gene is TRBV12-3 or TRBV12-4, the J gene TRBJ2-1; 7 bases agree with TRBD2. Trimming took 4 bases from V and 14 from J; bases not matched to a gene: 8. The CDR3 contains 12 residues. The CDR3 DNA reads TGTGCCAGCAGTTCGCGACGGGGGGATAAGTTCTTC. Translation gives CASSSRRGDKFF.